This TCR beta chain was observed in a study of regulatory T cells in long-lasting Graves disease. Time point indicated: persistent/refractory GD, antithyroid drugs over 5 years with positive TRAb. Researchers made the TCR library from RNA that was extracted from PBMCs. Whole-study findings and limits: Accuracy could have been hurt by small sample size.

With regard to this clonotype: Its antigen is currently unknown.

To make TCR beta libraries, researchers used iRepertoire HTBI primers and Arm-PCR of CDR3 regions. Via MiXCR, TCRdb re-called the multiplex PCR reads, giving one row per CDR3 protein. The data show 400,000 to 600,000 distinct CDR3 sequences, roughly a fifth seen once. This clonotype was sampled from a female donor with Graves disease. The sample was peripheral blood mononuclear cells (PBMCs), taken when the disease was refractory, from a patient treated with antithyroid drugs.

CDR3: CASSRGTGRDYEQYF. In DNA form, the CDR3 reads TGCGCCAGCAGCCGGGGGACAGGGCGGGACTACGAGCAGTACTTC. The chain uses TRBV4-3 and TRBJ2-7, with 9 positions matching TRBD1. This CDR3 is 15 amino acids long. Germline assignment: CDR1 LGHNA and CDR2 YSLEER. Trimming took 4 bases from V and 3 from J; bases not matched to a gene: 7.